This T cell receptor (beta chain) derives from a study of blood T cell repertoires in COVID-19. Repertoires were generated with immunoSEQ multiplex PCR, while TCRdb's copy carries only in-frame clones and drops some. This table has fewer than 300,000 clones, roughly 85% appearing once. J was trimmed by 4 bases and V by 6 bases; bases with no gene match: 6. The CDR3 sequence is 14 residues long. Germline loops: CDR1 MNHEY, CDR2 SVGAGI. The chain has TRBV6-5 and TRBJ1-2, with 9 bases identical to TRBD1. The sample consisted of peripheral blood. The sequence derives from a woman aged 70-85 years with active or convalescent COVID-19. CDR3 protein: CASRYRGLGYGYTF. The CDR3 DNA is TGTGCCAGCAGGTACAGGGGGCTCGGCTATGGCTACACCTTC.